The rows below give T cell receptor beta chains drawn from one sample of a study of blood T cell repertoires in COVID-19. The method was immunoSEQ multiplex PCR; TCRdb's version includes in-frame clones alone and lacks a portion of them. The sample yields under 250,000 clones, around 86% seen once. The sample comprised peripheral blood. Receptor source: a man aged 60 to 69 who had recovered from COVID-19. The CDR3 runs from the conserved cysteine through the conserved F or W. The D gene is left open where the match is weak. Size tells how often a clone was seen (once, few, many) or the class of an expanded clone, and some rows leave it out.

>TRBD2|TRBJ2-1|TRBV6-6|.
CASSYWRESNEQFF
TGTGCCAGCAGTTACTGGCGGGAGAGCAATGAGCAGTTCTTC
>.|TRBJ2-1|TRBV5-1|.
CASSLDPSGWNNEQFF
TGCGCCAGCAGCTTGGACCCCAGCGGGTGGAACAATGAGCAGTTCTTC
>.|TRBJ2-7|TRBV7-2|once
CASSFVGGALSYEQYF
TGTGCCAGCAGCTTCGTTGGGGGGGCGCTTTCCTACGAGCAGTACTTC
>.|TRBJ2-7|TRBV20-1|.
CSARVSYEQYF
TGCAGTGCTAGAGTATCCTACGAGCAGTACTTC
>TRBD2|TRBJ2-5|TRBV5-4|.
CASSSIAGGQETQYF
TGTGCCAGCAGCTCGATAGCGGGAGGCCAAGAGACCCAGTACTTC
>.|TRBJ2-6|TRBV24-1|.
CATGGGSGANVLTF
TGTGCCACCGGGGGAGGCTCTGGGGCCAACGTCCTGACTTTC
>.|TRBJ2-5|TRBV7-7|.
CASSLVGGSQETQYF
TGTGCCAGCAGCTTAGTCGGCGGATCTCAAGAGACCCAGTACTTC
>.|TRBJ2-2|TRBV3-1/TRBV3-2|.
CASSHGGPAFGGELFF
TGTGCCAGCAGCCACGGGGGACCGGCATTTGGCGGGGAGCTGTTTTTT
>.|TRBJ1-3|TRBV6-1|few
CASSEEGWTPGNTIYF
TGTGCCAGCAGTGAGGAGGGGTGGACCCCCGGAAACACCATATATTTT
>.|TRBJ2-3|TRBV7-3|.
CASSLGSVGTDTQYF
TGTGCCAGCAGCTTAGGTAGTGTTGGCACAGATACGCAGTATTTT
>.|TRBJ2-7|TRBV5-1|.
CASSLGQVTYEQYF
TGCGCCAGCAGCTTGGGACAGGTGACCTACGAGCAGTACTTC
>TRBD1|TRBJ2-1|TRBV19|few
CASSSPDRGGNEQFF
TGTGCCAGTAGTTCACCCGACAGGGGGGGCAATGAGCAGTTCTTC
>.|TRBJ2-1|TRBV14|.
CASSHKLNEQFF
TGTGCCAGCAGTCATAAGCTTAATGAGCAGTTCTTC
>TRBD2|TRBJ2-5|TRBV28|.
CASTWASGRAGETQYF
TGTGCCAGCACATGGGCTAGCGGGAGGGCAGGGGAGACCCAGTACTTC
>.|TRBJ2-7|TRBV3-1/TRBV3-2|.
CASSQGRGLNEQYF
TGTGCCAGCAGCCAAGGTAGGGGCCTCAACGAGCAGTACTTC
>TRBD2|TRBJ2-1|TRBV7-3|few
CASSTGTSGSPFF
TGTGCCAGCAGCACTGGGACTAGCGGGAGTCCGTTCTTC
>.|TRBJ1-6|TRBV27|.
CASSPRTATPLHF
TGTGCCAGCAGTCCACGGACTGCAACACCCCTCCACTTT
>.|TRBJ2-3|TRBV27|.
CASSLYTPTDTQYF
TGTGCCAGCAGTTTATACACCCCCACAGATACGCAGTATTTT
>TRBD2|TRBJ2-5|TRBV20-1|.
CSASATSGAGETQYF
TGCAGTGCTAGTGCTACTAGCGGGGCGGGGGAGACCCAGTACTTC
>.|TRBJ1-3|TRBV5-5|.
CASSLGLGRSSGNTIYF
TGTGCCAGCAGCTTGGGGTTGGGTCGGAGCTCTGGAAACACCATATATTTT
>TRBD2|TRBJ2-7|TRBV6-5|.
CASSPRGGHYEQYF
TGTGCCAGCAGTCCACGGGGGGGACATTACGAGCAGTACTTC
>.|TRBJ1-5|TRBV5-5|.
CASSLEQGLFQPQHF
TGTGCCAGCAGCTTGGAACAGGGTCTTTTTCAGCCCCAGCATTTT
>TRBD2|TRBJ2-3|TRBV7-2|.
CASSPRAGLDTQYF
TGTGCCAGCAGCCCTCGAGCGGGGTTGGATACGCAGTATTTT
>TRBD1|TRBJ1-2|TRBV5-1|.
CASSPKGQDYGYTF
TGCGCCAGCAGCCCAAAGGGACAGGACTATGGCTACACCTTC
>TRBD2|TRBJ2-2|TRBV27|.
CASSFPGIAGGRTGELFF
TGTGCCAGCAGTTTCCCCGGGATAGCGGGAGGGCGGACCGGGGAGCTGTTTTTT
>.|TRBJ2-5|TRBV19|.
CASSIPGTRVTQYF
TGTGCCAGTAGTATCCCAGGGACTCGGGTGACCCAGTACTTC
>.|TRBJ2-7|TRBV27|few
CASSLHSLGEQYF
TGTGCCAGCAGTTTACACAGTCTCGGCGAGCAGTACTTC
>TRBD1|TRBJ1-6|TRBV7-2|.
CASSRTGNNSPLHF
TGTGCCAGCAGCAGGACAGGAAATAATTCACCCCTCCACTTT
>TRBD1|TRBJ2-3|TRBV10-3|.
CAISAAGGLADTQYF
TGTGCCATCAGCGCCGCAGGGGGCTTGGCAGATACGCAGTATTTT
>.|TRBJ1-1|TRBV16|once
CASSQYRIAFF
TGTGCCAGCAGCCAATACAGAATAGCTTTCTTT
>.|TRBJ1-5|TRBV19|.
CASSIDEGTRQPQHF
TGTGCCAGTAGTATAGATGAGGGTACCAGGCAGCCCCAGCATTTT
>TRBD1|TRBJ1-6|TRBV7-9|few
CASSGGTARGPLHF
TGTGCCAGCAGCGGAGGGACAGCCAGGGGACCCCTCCACTTT
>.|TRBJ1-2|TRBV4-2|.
CASSHPRGGPGGYTF
TGTGCCAGCAGTCACCCGAGAGGTGGTCCGGGTGGCTACACCTTC
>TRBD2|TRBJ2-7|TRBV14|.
CASSPRRGLASYEQYF
TGTGCCAGCAGCCCCCGGAGGGGACTAGCGTCCTACGAGCAGTACTTC
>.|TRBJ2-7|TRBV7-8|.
CASSTGQRYEQYF
TGTGCCAGCAGCACCGGACAGCGCTACGAGCAGTACTTC
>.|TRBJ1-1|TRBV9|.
CASSVAGENTEAFF
TGTGCCAGCAGCGTAGCGGGGGAGAACACTGAAGCTTTCTTT
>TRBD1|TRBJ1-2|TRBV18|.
CASSAGTGGVVYGYTF
TGTGCCAGCTCAGCCGGGACAGGGGGCGTAGTCTATGGCTACACCTTC
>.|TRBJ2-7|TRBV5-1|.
CASSLVGGVYEQYF
TGCGCCAGCAGCTTGGTGGGGGGTGTGTACGAGCAGTACTTC
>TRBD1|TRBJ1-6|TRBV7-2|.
CASTRDRGNSPLHF
TGTGCCAGCACCCGGGACAGGGGGAATTCACCCCTCCACTTT
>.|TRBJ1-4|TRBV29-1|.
CSVGETEKLFF
TGCAGCGTTGGGGAGACTGAAAAACTGTTTTTT
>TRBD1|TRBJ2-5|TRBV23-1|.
CASSLQGEGLSETQYF
TGCGCCAGCAGTCTACAGGGGGAAGGTTTATCAGAGACCCAGTACTTC
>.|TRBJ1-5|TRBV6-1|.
CASSEAGLGRKRRDQPQHF
TGTGCCAGCAGTGAAGCTGGCTTAGGGAGGAAGAGGCGGGATCAGCCCCAGCATTTT
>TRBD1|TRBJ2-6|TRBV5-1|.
CASSDRDRASSGANVLTF
TGCGCCAGCAGCGACCGGGACAGGGCTAGCTCTGGGGCCAACGTCCTGACTTTC
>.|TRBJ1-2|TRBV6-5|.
CASSYRTGYGYTF
TGTGCCAGCAGTTACCGGACGGGATATGGCTACACCTTC
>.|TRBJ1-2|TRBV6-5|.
CASSYRGGGYTF
TGTGCCAGCAGCTATCGGGGGGGTGGCTACACCTTC
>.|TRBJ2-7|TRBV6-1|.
CASSEGSWGREQYF
TGTGCCAGCAGTGAAGGGAGCTGGGGGCGGGAGCAGTACTTC
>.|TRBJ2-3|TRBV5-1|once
CASYGGDTQYF
TGCGCCAGTTACGGGGGAGATACGCAGTATTTT
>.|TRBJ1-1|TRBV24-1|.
CATSSFMNTEAFF
TGTGCCACCAGTTCCTTTATGAACACTGAAGCTTTCTTT
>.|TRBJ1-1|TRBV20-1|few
CSASRGNMNTEAFF
TGCAGTGCTAGTCGGGGAAACATGAACACTGAAGCTTTCTTT
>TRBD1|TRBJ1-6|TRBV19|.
CASSNRGRNSPLHF
TGTGCCAGTAGTAACAGGGGGAGGAATTCACCCCTCCACTTT
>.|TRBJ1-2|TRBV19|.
CASRSHRDIPNYGYTF
TGTGCCAGTAGGTCTCACCGGGACATTCCTAACTATGGCTACACCTTC
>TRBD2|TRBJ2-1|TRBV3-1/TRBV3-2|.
CASSHLAGLKEQFF
TGTGCCAGCAGCCATCTAGCGGGCCTCAAGGAGCAGTTCTTC
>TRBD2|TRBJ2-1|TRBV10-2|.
CASMTSGSPYNEQFF
TGCGCCAGCATGACTAGCGGGAGTCCCTACAATGAGCAGTTCTTC
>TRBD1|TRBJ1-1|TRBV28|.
CASTKLKGQGGEAFF
TGTGCCAGCACTAAACTAAAGGGACAGGGGGGTGAAGCTTTCTTT
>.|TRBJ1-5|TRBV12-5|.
CASGLNDQPQHF
TGTGCTAGTGGACTCAACGATCAGCCCCAGCATTTT
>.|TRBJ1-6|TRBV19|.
CASSLTGSNSPLHF
TGTGCCAGTAGTCTGACAGGTTCAAATTCACCCCTCCACTTT
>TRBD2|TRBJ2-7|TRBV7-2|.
CASRLNSGSSDEQYF
TGTGCCAGCAGGTTAAATAGCGGGAGTAGCGACGAGCAGTACTTC
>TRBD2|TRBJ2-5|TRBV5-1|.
CASSLVGTTAYQETQYF
TGCGCCAGCAGCTTGGTGGGGACTACAGCGTACCAAGAGACCCAGTACTTC
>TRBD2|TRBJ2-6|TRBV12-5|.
CASLRGLAYSSGANVLTF
TGTGCTAGCTTAAGGGGACTAGCGTATAGCTCTGGGGCCAACGTCCTGACTTTC